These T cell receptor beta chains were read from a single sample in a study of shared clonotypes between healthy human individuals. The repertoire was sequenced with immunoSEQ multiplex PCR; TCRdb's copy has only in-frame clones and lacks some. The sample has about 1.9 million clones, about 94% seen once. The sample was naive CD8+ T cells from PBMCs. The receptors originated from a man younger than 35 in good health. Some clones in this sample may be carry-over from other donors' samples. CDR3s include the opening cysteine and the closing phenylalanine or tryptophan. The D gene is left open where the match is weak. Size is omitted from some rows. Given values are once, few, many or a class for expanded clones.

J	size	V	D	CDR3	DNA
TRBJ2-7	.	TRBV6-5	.	CASSYVGAKDEQYF	TGTGCCAGCAGTTACGTGGGGGCTAAAGACGAGCAGTACTTC
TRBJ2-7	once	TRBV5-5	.	CASSLSRGHYEQYF	TGTGCCAGCAGCCTGTCGCGGGGCCACTACGAGCAGTACTTC
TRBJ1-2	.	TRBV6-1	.	CAHSAGLDGYTF	TGTGCCCACTCGGCAGGGTTGGATGGCTACACCTTC
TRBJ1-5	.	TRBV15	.	CATSREPTDASQPQHF	TGTGCCACCAGCAGAGAACCGACAGACGCAAGTCAGCCCCAGCATTTT
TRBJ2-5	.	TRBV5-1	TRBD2	CASSPTSGGKETQYF	TGCGCCAGCAGCCCAACTAGCGGAGGCAAAGAGACCCAGTACTTC
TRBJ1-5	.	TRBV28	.	CASSLFRGDQPQHF	TGTGCCAGCAGTTTATTCAGGGGCGATCAGCCCCAGCATTTT
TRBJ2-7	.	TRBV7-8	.	CASSLDRAYEQYF	TGTGCCAGCAGCTTAGACAGGGCCTACGAGCAGTACTTC
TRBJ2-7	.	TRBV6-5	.	CASSPLVSPGHEQYF	TGTGCCAGCAGTCCCCTAGTTTCCCCGGGGCACGAGCAGTACTTC
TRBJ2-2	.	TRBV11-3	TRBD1	CASSQGSDRGGFANTGELFF	TGTGCCAGCAGCCAAGGTTCCGACAGGGGGGGTTTCGCGAACACCGGGGAGCTGTTTTTT
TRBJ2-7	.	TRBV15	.	CATSRDRDGNEQYF	TGTGCCACCAGCAGAGATAGGGACGGAAACGAGCAGTACTTC
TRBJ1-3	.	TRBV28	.	CASSFRGISGNTIYF	TGTGCCAGCAGTTTTAGGGGGATCTCTGGAAACACCATATATTTT
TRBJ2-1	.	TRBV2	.	CASILQHEQFF	TGTGCCAGCATACTACAGCATGAGCAGTTCTTC
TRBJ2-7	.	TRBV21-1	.	CASSKHNGAGHEQYF	TGTGCCAGCAGCAAACACAACGGGGCTGGGCACGAGCAGTACTTC
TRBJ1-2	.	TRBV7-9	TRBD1	CASSTTGTGTSEGYTF	TGTGCCAGCAGCACAACCGGGACAGGGACGTCGGAAGGCTACACCTTC
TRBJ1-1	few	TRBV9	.	CASSVREENTEAFF	TGTGCCAGCAGCGTACGGGAGGAGAACACTGAAGCTTTCTTT
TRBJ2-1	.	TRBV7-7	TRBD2	CASSLKLAGGDEQFF	TGTGCCAGCAGCTTAAAACTAGCGGGTGGGGATGAGCAGTTCTTC
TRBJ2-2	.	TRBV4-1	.	CASSQPKGLANTGELFF	TGCGCCAGCAGCCAACCTAAGGGGTTGGCGAACACCGGGGAGCTGTTTTTT
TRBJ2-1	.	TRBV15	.	CATSRDRDSYNEQFF	TGTGCCACCAGCAGAGATCGCGACAGTTACAATGAGCAGTTCTTC
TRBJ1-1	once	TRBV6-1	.	CASRGGKLTEAFF	TGTGCCAGCAGGGGGGGGAAACTTACTGAAGCTTTCTTT
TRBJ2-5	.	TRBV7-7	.	CASRQTLGSQETQYF	TGTGCCAGCAGGCAAACCCTCGGCAGCCAAGAGACCCAGTACTTC
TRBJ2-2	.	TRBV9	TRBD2	CASSVWASGGTGELFF	TGTGCCAGCAGCGTCTGGGCTAGCGGGGGCACCGGGGAGCTGTTTTTT
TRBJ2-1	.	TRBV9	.	CAGSYEQFF	TGTGCCGGTAGCTATGAGCAGTTCTTC
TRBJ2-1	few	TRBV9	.	CASSVVSDEQFF	TGTGCCAGCAGCGTAGTTAGCGATGAGCAGTTCTTC
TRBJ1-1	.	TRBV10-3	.	CAISDSGTMNTEAFF	TGTGCCATCAGTGACTCAGGAACCATGAACACTGAAGCTTTCTTT
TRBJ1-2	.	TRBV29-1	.	CSGKNDGYTF	TGCAGCGGAAAGAACGATGGCTACACCTTC
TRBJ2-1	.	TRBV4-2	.	CASSQDRAAEFF	TGTGCCAGCAGCCAAGATCGGGCCGCGGAGTTCTTC
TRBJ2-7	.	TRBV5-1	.	CASSSRGSSDEQYF	TGCGCCAGCAGCTCCCGGGGTTCCTCAGACGAGCAGTACTTC
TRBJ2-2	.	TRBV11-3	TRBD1	CASSSVGQGVTGELFF	TGTGCCAGCAGCTCAGTGGGACAGGGGGTGACCGGGGAGCTGTTTTTT
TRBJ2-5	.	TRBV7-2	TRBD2	CASSLVTSGIPMVETQYF	TGTGCCAGCAGCTTAGTAACTAGCGGGATCCCAATGGTAGAGACCCAGTACTTC
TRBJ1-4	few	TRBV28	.	CASGEQGVWEKLFF	TGTGCCAGCGGCGAACAGGGCGTTTGGGAAAAACTGTTTTTT
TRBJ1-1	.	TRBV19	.	CASTPGKGPEAFF	TGTGCCAGTACCCCGGGGAAGGGACCTGAAGCTTTCTTT